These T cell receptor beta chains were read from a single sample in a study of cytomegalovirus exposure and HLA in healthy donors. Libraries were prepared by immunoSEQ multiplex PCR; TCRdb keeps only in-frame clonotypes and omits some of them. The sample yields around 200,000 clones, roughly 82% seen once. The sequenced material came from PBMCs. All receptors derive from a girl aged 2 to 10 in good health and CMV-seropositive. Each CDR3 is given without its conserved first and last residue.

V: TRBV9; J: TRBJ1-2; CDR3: ASSAANILGTGGSYT
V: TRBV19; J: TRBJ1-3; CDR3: ASSILARSGNTIY
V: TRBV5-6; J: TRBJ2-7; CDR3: ASSVRDRGYYEQC
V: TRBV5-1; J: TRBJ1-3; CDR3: ASRSTGAGNTIY
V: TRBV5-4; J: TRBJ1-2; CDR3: ASSLGGVVNYGYT
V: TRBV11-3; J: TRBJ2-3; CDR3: ASSSRTSGSSDTQY
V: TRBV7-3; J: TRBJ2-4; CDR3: ASSPDSGGRNIQY
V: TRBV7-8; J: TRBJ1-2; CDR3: ASSYGFGQGNYGYT
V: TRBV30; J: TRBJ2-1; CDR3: AGVLAGLYNEQF
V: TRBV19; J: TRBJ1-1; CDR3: ASSSPPGEAF
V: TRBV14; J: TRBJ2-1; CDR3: ASSLGQYDEQF
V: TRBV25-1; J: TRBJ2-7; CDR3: ASGGLAGLIYEQY
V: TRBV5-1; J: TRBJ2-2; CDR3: ASSGGTANTGELF
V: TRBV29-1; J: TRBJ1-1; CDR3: SARQAVQSRGTEAF
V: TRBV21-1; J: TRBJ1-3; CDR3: ASSKKTTTIALGGNTIY
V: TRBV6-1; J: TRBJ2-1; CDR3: ASSEVSGRASEQF
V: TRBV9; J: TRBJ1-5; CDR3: ASSLTGGGNQPQH
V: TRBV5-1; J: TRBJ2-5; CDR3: ASSLGRGKETQY
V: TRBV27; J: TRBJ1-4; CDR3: ASSLKAGGGELF
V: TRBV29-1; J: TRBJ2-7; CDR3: SVEWTISGEQY
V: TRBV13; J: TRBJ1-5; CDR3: ASSLSGRNQPQH
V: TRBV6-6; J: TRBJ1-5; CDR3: ASRETGGDQPQH
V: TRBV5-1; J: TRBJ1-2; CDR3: ASRRGELIPTPYGYT
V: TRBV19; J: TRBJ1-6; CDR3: ASSPRTGRIYSPLH
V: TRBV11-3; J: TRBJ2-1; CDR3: ASSLVRGTYNEQF
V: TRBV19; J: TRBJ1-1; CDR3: ASSVQGGLSTEAF
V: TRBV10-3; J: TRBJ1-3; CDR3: ATRTGVVSGNTIY
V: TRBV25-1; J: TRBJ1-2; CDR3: ASSEGPGASYGYT
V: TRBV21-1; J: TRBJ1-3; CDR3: ASSLGGSPSGNTIY
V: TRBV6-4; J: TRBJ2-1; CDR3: ASSEVAGVNEQF
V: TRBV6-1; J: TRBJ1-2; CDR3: ASSLGGRDGYT
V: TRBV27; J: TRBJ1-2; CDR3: ASSYNTQGDGYT
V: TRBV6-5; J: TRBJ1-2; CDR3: ASSSGNGYT
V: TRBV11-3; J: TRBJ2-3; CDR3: ASSLPGQGSDTQY
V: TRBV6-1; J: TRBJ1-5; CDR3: ASTQKATGNQPQH